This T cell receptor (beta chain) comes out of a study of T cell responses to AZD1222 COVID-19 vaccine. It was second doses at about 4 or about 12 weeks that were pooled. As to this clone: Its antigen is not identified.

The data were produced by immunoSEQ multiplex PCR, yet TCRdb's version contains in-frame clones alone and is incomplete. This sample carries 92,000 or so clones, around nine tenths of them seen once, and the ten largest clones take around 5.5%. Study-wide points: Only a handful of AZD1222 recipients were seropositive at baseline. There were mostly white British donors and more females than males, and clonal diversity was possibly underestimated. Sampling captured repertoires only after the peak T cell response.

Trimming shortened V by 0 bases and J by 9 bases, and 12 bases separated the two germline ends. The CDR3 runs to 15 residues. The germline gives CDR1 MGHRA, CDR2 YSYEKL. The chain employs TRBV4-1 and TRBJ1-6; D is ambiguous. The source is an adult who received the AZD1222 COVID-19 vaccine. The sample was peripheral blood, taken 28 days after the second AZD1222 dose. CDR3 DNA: TGCGCCAGCAGCCAAGATCTTTTGGCTGTTTCACCCCTCCACTTT. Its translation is CASSQDLLAVSPLHF.